Given below is one TCR beta chain in context. This clonotype was found a few times. Its antigen has not been determined. The sample holds no much larger clone one base away, and base qualities are not on file. This sample was included in a study of blood T cells in healthy people across ages (dated by TCRdb to about 2015). At the level of the whole study: Template switching captured roughly one uniquely barcoded TCR beta cDNA molecule per two T cells in model experiments. Using deep sequencing normalized with unique cDNA molecular identifiers, the study measured how TCR beta repertoire diversity changes with age. The donors were divided into four age groups: young (average approximately 17 years), middle-aged (almost 40), aged (about 60) and long-lived (82). To avoid experimental bias, donors of different ages were randomly spread across the sequencing lanes. Using the same blood draw, the study looked at two additional independent replicas of 1 million unique cDNA reads for two donors, one aged 18 to 30 and the other aged 80 or older.

The approximately 41 donors, aged about 6 to 95 years, were systemically healthy Caucasian individuals from Russia. Each donor gave about 9.2 milliliters of peripheral blood, drawn into EDTA-treated Vacutainer tubes. Ficoll-Paque density-gradient centrifugation was used to isolate PBMCs, with at least 6 million per sample. Total RNA was extracted from PBMCs with Trizol reagent, with at least 6 micrograms obtained per sample. The percentages of naive CD45RAhigh/CD27high T cells were determined by flow cytometry on a PBMC aliquot from every donor. Libraries were made using 5' RACE. A second PCR of 7 to 11 cycles was performed with a sample-barcoded 5' primer and a J-beta primer mix. A template-switch 5' adaptor carrying 12 random nucleotides introduced a unique molecular identifier onto each TCR beta cDNA molecule. Each sample yielded at least 3 million CDR3-containing paired-end reads. All of the RNA was converted into first-strand cDNA using the Mint cDNA synthesis kit, with a TRBC-specific oligonucleotide serving as the primer. Following uracil-DNA glycosylase treatment, all cDNA underwent a first 18-cycle PCR with the universal primers M1SS and BC2_uni_R. On the authors' methods: For normalization, 1 million high-quality reads were randomly selected from each sample, with every read carrying a distinct molecular identifier. Instead of being binned into consensus sequences, reads that shared molecular identifiers were thrown out. MiTCR, run with a Q25 quality threshold and the strictest error-elimination algorithm, handled CDR3 identification, clonotype clustering and error correction. A nonparametric unseen species model with Euler transformation was used to estimate lower-bound total TCR beta diversity. TCRdb reprocessed the public reads (quality trimming at Q25 with fastp, clone calling with MiXCR) and kept in-frame beta chains. Every CDR3 protein is listed once, alongside the most common genes and DNA of its rows. The V and J calls were determined by TCRdb, not by the authors. The sample has around 2 million distinct CDR3 sequences on record, 39% of them singletons. Approximately 22% of the sample comes from the top ten.

The paper as a whole reports these results and caveats: A strong correlation was found between observed TCR beta diversity and the percentage of naive T cells measured by flow cytometry. Donor CMV infection status was unknown, potentially confounding age-related changes in expanded clonotypes. Compared with the aged group, the long-lived group had more naive CD4+ T cells, fewer expanded clones and increased TCR diversity, a pattern suggesting age selection. As age increased, observed TCR beta diversity per million T cells dropped in a roughly linear way, and a significant reduction was already evident by age 40. Since profiling was done on bulk unsorted PBMCs, naive and antigen-experienced compartments could not be conclusively compared. Estimates of total diversity based on one million sequenced T cells were considered lower bounds and underestimates.

CDR1 and CDR2 were assigned from the germline V gene as SGDLS and YYNGEE. The germline V end is reduced by 0 bases and the J end by 7 bases; junction bases left unmatched: 7. Including cysteine and phenylalanine, the CDR3 has 15 amino acids. The read is trimmed to its CDR3 DNA, 45 bases read in frame from base 1. The chain uses TRBV9 and TRBJ1-2; TRBD1 matches 9 bases in the middle. The receptor's source is a human donor in good health. The sequenced sample was blood. CDR3 reads: CASSVARTGVFGYTF. The sequenced DNA: TGTGCCAGCAGCGTAGCTCGGACAGGGGTTTTTGGCTACACCTTC.